These 30 T cell receptor beta chains were all obtained from the same sample, sequenced in a study of blood T cell repertoires in COVID-19. Clones were read by immunoSEQ multiplex PCR, and TCRdb kept only the in-frame ones, dropping some. Among fewer than 400,000 clones listed, over 90% were seen once. The specimen was PBMCs or T cells enriched from blood (not recorded which). Receptors originate from a woman in her 30s who had been exposed to COVID-19.

CDR3 sequence (DNA): TGTGCCAGCAGTGAATATTTTTTCGCGGGGGTGGGAGAGCAGTACTTC. As protein: CASSEYFFAGVGEQYF. The chain uses TRBV6-1 and TRBJ2-7; 7 bases fit TRBD2. Trimming at V came to 2 bases and at J to 7 bases, leaving 14 bases not matched to a gene. This CDR3 region has 16 residues. Germline assignment: CDR1 MNHNS and CDR2 SASEGT.

The J gene is TRBJ1-2, the V gene TRBV9; no definite D call. V was trimmed by 3 bases and J by 8 bases, leaving 11 bases between them. The CDR3 totals 12 residues. Germline V gene data show CDR1 as SGDLS and CDR2 as YYNGEE. As DNA, the CDR3 is TGTGCCAGCAGCGCACAGAGTCGGGGCTACACCTTC. Encoded protein: CASSAQSRGYTF.

This chain uses TRBV18 with TRBJ1-1, with 8 bases lining up with TRBD1. Germline trimming cut 3 bases from V and 3 bases from J; bases unmatched to any gene: 9. Germline V CDR1 and CDR2: KGHSH, LQKENI. This CDR3 has 16 amino acids. In DNA form, the CDR3 reads TGTGCCAGCTCACCCTTCTCCAGGGGGCGAGACACTGAAGCTTTCTTT. Amino acid sequence: CASSPFSRGRDTEAFF.

The chain uses TRBV13 and TRBJ1-6; TRBD1 agrees at 7 bases. Germline CDR1 PRHDT, CDR2 FYEKMQ (reference sequence). The V gene end was trimmed by 0 bases and the J gene end by 7 bases; junction bases not matched to a gene: 3. The CDR3 is 15 amino acids. The chain's CDR3 is CASSLGQGWNSPLHF. The CDR3 nucleotides are TGTGCCAGCAGCTTAGGACAGGGGTGGAATTCACCCCTCCACTTT.

The CDR3 nucleotides read TGCGCCAGCAGCTTGGCAAGCGGGGGGATTCGCTCCTACGAGCAGTACTTC. It translates to CASSLASGGIRSYEQYF. V and J are TRBV5-1 and TRBJ2-7, with 9 positions matching TRBD2. V shed 0 bases and J 0 bases; nucleotides not matched to a gene: 7. The CDR3 sequence is 17 residues long. The V gene's germline CDR1 is SGHRS and CDR2 YFSETQ.

The genes are TRBV9 and TRBJ2-1; the match to TRBD2 covers 13 bases. This CDR3 contains 17 residues. Germline values: CDR1 SGDLS, CDR2 YYNGEE. The ends lost 0 bases at V and 8 bases at J; junction bases unmatched: 8. CDR3 nucleotides: TGTGCCAGCAGCGTAGCCACACTAGCGGGGGGGCGGGATGAGCAGTTCTTC. Amino acid sequence: CASSVATLAGGRDEQFF.

The chain joins TRBV7-9 to TRBJ2-3; D may be TRBD1 (5 bases). The CDR3 has 14 residues. V lost 5 bases and J 6 bases, leaving 15 bases between the germline ends. CDR1 and CDR2 (germline): SEHNR, FQNEAQ (reference sequence). The CDR3 DNA sequence: TGTGCCAGCAGCCGTTCAGGGAAGTTTGATACGCAGTATTTT. Protein sequence: CASSRSGKFDTQYF.

CDR3 in amino acids: CAWTTGGRQPQHF. The CDR3 DNA follows: TGTGCCTGGACCACCGGAGGTCGTCAGCCCCAGCATTTT. The rearrangement uses TRBV30 and TRBJ1-5, with unresolved D. Trimming left V 4 bases short and J 6 bases short, with 13 bases between. The CDR3 runs 13 residues. Germline V gene data show CDR1 as GTSNPN and CDR2 as SVGIG (reference sequence).

V is TRBV12-3 or TRBV12-4 and J is TRBJ2-3, with 8 bases fitting TRBD1. The CDR3 extends over 13 amino acids. The trim removed 6 bases at V and 9 bases at J, leaving 8 bases unmatched. The CDR3 DNA is TGTGCCAGCAGGTCCCGCCAGGGGGCGACGCAGTATTTT. Protein sequence: CASRSRQGATQYF.

The chain is built from TRBV5-1 and TRBJ1-1; no clear D. V shed 0 bases and J shed 5 bases, with 14 bases lying between them. Germline V CDR1 and CDR2: SGHRS, YFSETQ. The CDR3 consists of 15 residues. The CDR3 protein is CASSLVPEAGTEAFF. The CDR3 DNA follows: TGCGCCAGCAGCTTGGTACCCGAAGCGGGAACTGAAGCTTTCTTT.

V and J are TRBV18 and TRBJ1-2; D unresolved. Trimming cost V 4 bases and J 4 bases, with 13 bases left between them. The CDR3 sequence is 14 residues long. Germline V gene data show CDR1 as KGHSH and CDR2 as LQKENI. The CDR3 sequence: CASSQTRSFYGYTF. In nucleotides, the CDR3 is TGTGCCAGCTCACAAACGAGGAGTTTCTATGGCTACACCTTC.

The CDR3 region has the DNA TGTGCCAGCAGTTACAGACAGACTTATGGCTACACCTTC. Protein sequence: CASSYRQTYGYTF. The chain recombines TRBV6-2 or TRBV6-3 with TRBJ1-2; D possibly corresponds to TRBD1 (5 bases). Trimming removed 2 bases at V and 5 bases at J, with 9 bases between. Germline V gene lookup returns CDR1 MNHEY and CDR2 SVGEGT. CDR3 size: 13 residues.

The chain uses TRBV7-2 and TRBJ1-1; maybe TRBD1 (5 bases). The V gene's germline CDR1 is SGHTA and CDR2 FQGNSA. V lost 1 base and J lost 6, with 12 bases in between. This CDR3 region has 14 residues. Here the CDR3 DNA reads TGTGCCAGCAGCTTAGTCGGCAGGGTGGCTGAAGCTTTCTTT. This sequence encodes CASSLVGRVAEAFF.

This chain uses TRBV6-5 with TRBJ1-2; 7 nucleotides line up with TRBD1. Germline loops: CDR1 MNHEY, CDR2 SVGAGI. The V and J ends lost 8 bases and 4 bases, in that order; junction bases with no gene match: 10. The CDR3 has 14 residues. The CDR3 reads CASRLGQEVYGYTF. As DNA, the CDR3 is TGTGCCAGCCGCCTTGGACAGGAAGTCTATGGCTACACCTTC.

This clone was detected only once. The rearrangement uses TRBV29-1 and TRBJ1-3, with unresolved D. V lost 3 bases to trimming and J lost 4 bases, with 7 bases between them. The CDR3 is 12 residues long. CDR1 is SQVTM and CDR2 is ANQGSEA in the germline V gene. This chain's CDR3 is CSVENSGNTIYF. CDR3 coding DNA: TGCAGCGTTGAGAACAGCGGAAACACCATATATTTT.

In this sample, this clone turned up a few times. V gene TRBV2 combines with J gene TRBJ2-2; 9 bases fit TRBD1. This CDR3 has 14 residues. Per germline, CDR1 SNHLY and CDR2 FYNNEI. With V trimmed by 8 bases and J by 3 bases, 4 bases remained unmatched. Here the CDR3 reads CASLDRGDTGELFF. CDR3 nucleotide sequence: TGTGCCAGCCTTGACAGGGGGGACACCGGGGAGCTGTTTTTT.

About this clone itself: Other DNA sequences within the sample encode an identical CDR3. This chain links TRBV12-3 or TRBV12-4 with TRBJ1-1; D is uncertain. Deletions cut 5 bases from V and 1 base from J, with 8 bases between. This CDR3 has 13 amino acids. Here the CDR3 reads CASSLRENTEAFF. CDR3 sequence (DNA): TGTGCCAGCAGTCTGCGCGAGAACACTGAAGCTTTCTTT.

With respect to this clone: The sample has other DNA sequences that encode this CDR3 too. This chain connects TRBV24-1 to TRBJ1-1; TRBD1 agrees at 10 bases. Trimming took 2 bases from V and 3 from J; bases not matched to a gene: 2. Germline assignment: CDR1 KGHDR and CDR2 SFDVKD. CDR3 length: 15 residues. CDR3 DNA sequence: TGTGCCACCAGTGATTCGGGGACAGGGGACACTGAAGCTTTCTTT. Amino acid sequence: CATSDSGTGDTEAFF.

V and J are TRBV7-6 and TRBJ2-2; 13 bases are a match to TRBD2. CDR1 and CDR2 from the germline V gene are SGHVS and FNYEAQ. V shed 4 bases and J 8 bases; nucleotides not matched to a gene: 1. CDR3 size: 14 residues. CDR3 nucleotide sequence: TGTGCCAGCAGCTCGGGACTAGCGGGGGGGGAGCTGTTTTTT. This translates into CASSSGLAGGELFF.

This chain connects TRBV5-4 to TRBJ2-5; no definite D call. The CDR3 covers 13 residues. Germline-derived CDR1 and CDR2 are SGHNT and YYREEE (reference sequence). Trimming took 2 bases from V and 4 from J, leaving 9 bases between them. The CDR3 spells CASSFRNIETQYF. The CDR3 DNA reads TGTGCCAGCAGCTTCAGGAATATAGAGACCCAGTACTTC.

The CDR3 DNA reads TGCGCCAGCAGCCAAGACTGGACATCGTTTCAGCCCCAGCATTTT. Translated, it gives CASSQDWTSFQPQHF. The chain combines TRBV4-3 with TRBJ1-5; D might be TRBD1 (5 bases). This CDR3 contains 15 residues. V lost 0 bases and J lost 6, with 12 bases in between. The V gene's germline CDR1 is LGHNA and CDR2 YSLEER.

The genes are TRBV19 and TRBJ1-2, with TRBD1 as a possible D gene (6 bases). This CDR3 is 14 amino acids long. V was trimmed by 3 bases and J by 0 bases, leaving 8 bases between them. Germline V gene sequence: CDR1 LNHDA, CDR2 SQIVND (reference sequence). The CDR3 DNA reads as TGTGCCAGTAGTATTGGACAGTCTAACTATGGCTACACCTTC. Protein: CASSIGQSNYGYTF.

The chain joins TRBV11-2 to TRBJ1-6; unclear D gene. Trimming stripped 0 bases from V and 3 bases from J, with 3 bases between. Germline CDR1 SGHAT, CDR2 FQNNGV. The CDR3 runs to 14 residues. The CDR3 region has the DNA TGTGCCAGCAGCTTAGACCGCTATAATTCACCCCTCCACTTT. Translating it yields CASSLDRYNSPLHF.

The V gene is TRBV7-2, the J gene TRBJ1-5; D is ambiguous. CDR1 SGHTA and CDR2 FQGNSA come from the germline V gene. This CDR3 contains 16 residues. Between the trimmed V and J ends, which lost 5 bases and 0 bases, there was a span of 14 bases. CDR3: CASSPWTGYSNQPQHF. CDR3 nucleotides: TGTGCCAGCAGCCCATGGACGGGGTATAGCAATCAGCCCCAGCATTTT.

V gene TRBV7-9 combines with J gene TRBJ1-5, with D perhaps TRBD1 (6 bases). There are 17 residues in the CDR3. Trimming removed 1 base from V and 3 bases from J, with 16 bases in between. Germline assignment: CDR1 SEHNR and CDR2 FQNEAQ (reference sequence). CDR3 nucleotide sequence: TGTGCCAGCAGCTTAGATATAAGTGGGACACTCAATCAGCCCCAGCATTTT. It specifies CASSLDISGTLNQPQHF.

This clone was recorded once. V usage is TRBV6-1 and J usage is TRBJ1-4; 12 bases fit TRBD1. CDR1 MNHNS and CDR2 SASEGT come from the germline V gene. With 4 bases clipped from V and 3 bases from J, the junction kept 6 bases outside the gene matches. The CDR3 is made up of 17 amino acids. The CDR3 nucleotides are TGTGCCAGCAGTGGGGGACAGGGGGCGACTGCTAATGAAAAACTGTTTTTT. Its protein product is CASSGGQGATANEKLFF.

The genes are TRBV5-6 and TRBJ1-4; D possibly corresponds to TRBD1 (5 bases). The CDR3 is made up of 15 amino acids. Trimming shortened V by 4 bases and J by 8 bases, and 18 bases separated the two germline ends. Germline values: CDR1 SGHDT, CDR2 YYEEEE. The CDR3 here is CASSTGPGEFEKLFF. Written as DNA, the CDR3 is TGTGCCAGCAGCACGGGTCCGGGGGAGTTCGAAAAACTGTTTTTT.

The chain recombines TRBV28 with TRBJ1-4; tentative D call: TRBD1 (5 bases). V dropped 8 bases and J dropped 5 bases, with 21 bases sitting between them. The germline CDR1 and CDR2 sequences are MDHEN and SYDVKM. The CDR3 covers 16 residues. CDR3 in amino acids: CASRGERAGSNEKLFF. The CDR3 region has the DNA TGTGCCAGCCGGGGGGAGCGGGCGGGATCGAATGAAAAACTGTTTTTT.

This clone has a single count. This chain connects TRBV29-1 to TRBJ2-7; the D gene is possibly TRBD1 (8 bases). Germline V gives CDR1 SQVTM, CDR2 ANQGSEA. Between the trimmed V and J ends, which lost 5 bases and 1 base, there was a span of 15 bases. This CDR3 contains 14 residues. CDR3 region: CSVRQGRVSYEQYF. In nucleotides, the CDR3 is TGCAGCGTTCGACAGGGGAGGGTGTCCTACGAGCAGTACTTC.

The V call is TRBV7-9, the J call TRBJ1-2, with D unresolved. The CDR3 runs 11 residues. V lost 6 bases and J 8 bases, leaving 10 bases between the germline ends. Germline loops: CDR1 SEHNR, CDR2 FQNEAQ (reference sequence). CDR3 sequence: CASSLLRGYTF. The CDR3 DNA reads TGTGCCAGCAGTTTACTCCGGGGCTACACCTTC.